The 3 T cell receptor beta chains given below trace back to one sample, sequenced in a study of immune evolution from preneoplasia to lung adenocarcinoma. Profiling relied on immunoSEQ multiplex PCR, and the TCRdb table lists in-frame clones only, not all of them. The data hold some 8,200 clones, with more than 70% observed a single time. Sequencing was carried out using FFPE adjacent normal lung tissue. Receptor source: a person aged 55-80 years with lung adenocarcinoma.

The chain joins TRBV11-2 to TRBJ2-2; D remains ambiguous. Per the germline V gene, CDR1 is SGHAT and CDR2 is FQNNGV. Trimming shortened V by 5 bases and J by 7 bases, and 11 bases separated the two germline ends. This CDR3 comprises 13 residues. The CDR3 protein is CASSLGIHGELFF. The CDR3 DNA follows: TGTGCCAGCAGCCTCGGAATCCACGGGGAGCTGTTTTTT.

The J gene is TRBJ2-3, the V gene TRBV15; 9 positions match TRBD1. This CDR3 comprises 14 residues. The germline V gene has CDR1 LNHNV and CDR2 YYDKDF (reference sequence). V was pared by 8 bases and J by 6 bases, with 9 bases of the junction left unmatched. CDR3 amino acids: CATGRGTGRDTQYF. In DNA, the CDR3 is TGTGCCACCGGTAGAGGGACAGGGAGGGATACGCAGTATTTT.

This clone was observed a few times. V usage is TRBV19 and J usage is TRBJ1-4; a possible D gene is TRBD1 (5 bases). V was cut by 5 bases and J by 2 bases, with 12 bases left in between. Per germline, CDR1 LNHDA and CDR2 SQIVND (reference sequence). The CDR3 totals 15 residues. The CDR3 DNA is TGTGCCAGTAGTCCCTGGACACTTACTAATGAAAAACTGTTTTTT. Encoded protein: CASSPWTLTNEKLFF.